The 30 T cell receptor beta chains reported below all come from one sample, sequenced in a study of identical twins. TCRdb fed the 5' RACE reads into MiXCR, producing one record per CDR3 protein. The data hold approximately 670,000 distinct CDR3 sequences, with over 5% observed a single time. The sample was naive T cells sorted from blood. All receptors come from a man aged 18 to 29 in good health.

This clonotype was recorded at least ten times. V usage is TRBV2 and J usage is TRBJ2-7; no reliable D call. V lost 7 bases, J lost 4 bases, and 17 bases lay in between. Per germline, CDR1 SNHLY and CDR2 FYNNEI. The CDR3 contains 14 residues. This CDR3 is CASNSLPDLYEQYF. CDR3 coding DNA: TGTGCCAGCAACAGTCTACCAGACCTATACGAGCAGTACTTC.

Worth noting for this clonotype: A much larger clone lies a single base off, so this may be a read error. No conserved phenylalanine or tryptophan is present at the end of the CDR3, so a read error is the likely explanation. V usage is TRBV5-1 and J usage is TRBJ2-7; 9 bases align to TRBD1. CDR1 and CDR2 from the germline V gene are SGHRS and YFSETQ. V lost 1 base to trimming and J lost 0 bases; unmatched junction nucleotides: 2. The CDR3 runs 15 residues. This CDR3 reads CASSLQGQGSYEQYS. The DNA for the CDR3 is TGCGCCAGCAGCTTGCAGGGACAGGGCTCCTACGAGCAGTACTCC.

The V and J genes are TRBV9 and TRBJ1-1; 11 positions agree with TRBD1. Germline CDR1 reads SGDLS; CDR2 reads YYNGEE. The CDR3 totals 15 residues. The V and J ends lost 2 bases and 5 bases, in that order; junction bases with no gene match: 5. CDR3 DNA: TGTGCCAGCAGCGTGGGGACAGGGGGAGTGACTGAAGCTTTCTTT. It is translated as CASSVGTGGVTEAFF.

On this clonotype: No conserved phenylalanine or tryptophan is present at the end of the CDR3, so a read error is the likely explanation. In DNA, the CDR3 is TGCAGTGCTCTAGACCTATACAATGAGCAGTTCTAC. It is translated as CSALDLYNEQFY. The rearrangement uses TRBV20-1 and TRBJ2-1; D ambiguous. CDR1 DFQATT and CDR2 SNEGSKA come from the germline V gene (reference sequence). Deletions cut 5 bases from V and 4 bases from J, with 9 bases between. CDR3 length equals 12 residues.

This clonotype was seen repeatedly, ten times or more. The gene calls are TRBV4-1 and TRBJ2-1, with TRBD2 matching over 10 bases. Trimming took 1 base from V and 7 from J; bases not matched to a gene: 4. This CDR3 spans 15 amino acids. Germline V gene sequence: CDR1 MGHRA, CDR2 YSYEKL. The chain's CDR3 is CASSQVGLAENEQFF. In nucleotides, the CDR3 is TGCGCCAGCAGCCAAGTTGGACTAGCGGAGAATGAGCAGTTCTTC.

In this sample, this clonotype turned up many times. The chain is built from TRBV24-1 and TRBJ2-2; D uncertain. From germline, CDR1 is KGHDR and CDR2 SFDVKD. The CDR3 contains 14 residues. Trimming removed 5 bases at V and 5 bases at J, with 11 bases between. The CDR3 sequence is CATSGNPRTGELFF. CDR3 nucleotides: TGTGCCACCAGTGGTAACCCGAGGACCGGGGAGCTGTTTTTT.

This clonotype was observed a few times. V is TRBV28 and J is TRBJ2-7; TRBD2 matches 9 bases. The length of the CDR3 is 13 residues. Per the germline V gene, CDR1 is MDHEN and CDR2 is SYDVKM. The ends lost 10 bases at V and 4 bases at J; junction bases unmatched: 8. The CDR3 coding sequence is TGTGCCACGGACGGCGGGGGGGAATACGAGCAGTACTTC. Translating it yields CATDGGGEYEQYF.

This clonotype was seen many times. CDR3 in amino acids: CASSLGLGDGTEAFF. The CDR3 coding sequence is TGTGCCAGCAGCTTGGGCCTAGGGGACGGGACTGAAGCTTTCTTT. The genes are TRBV5-6 and TRBJ1-1; TRBD1 is a possible D gene (5 bases). Trimming removed 0 bases at V and 5 bases at J, with 14 bases between. The germline V gene encodes CDR1 SGHDT and CDR2 YYEEEE. This CDR3 region has 15 residues.

This clonotype was seen ten or more times. This rearrangement joins TRBV20-1 to TRBJ2-5; D is ambiguous. Trimming shortened V by 3 bases and J by 5 bases, and 16 bases separated the two germline ends. CDR3 length equals 14 residues. Looked up from germline, CDR1 is DFQATT and CDR2 is SNEGSKA (reference sequence). The CDR3 DNA is TGCAGTGCTAGGGGTGCCTCTAGGTTGGAGACCCAGTACTTC. Encoded protein: CSARGASRLETQYF.

This clonotype occurred a few times. This chain joins TRBV20-1 and TRBJ2-3; 9 bases match TRBD2. Looked up from germline, CDR1 is DFQATT and CDR2 is SNEGSKA (reference sequence). Trimming at V came to 3 bases and at J to 4 bases, leaving 8 bases not matched to a gene. There are 15 residues in the CDR3. The CDR3 nucleotides read TGCAGTGCTAGGGAATTAGCGGGAGAGCCAGATACGCAGTATTTT. This sequence encodes CSARELAGEPDTQYF.

In this sample, this clonotype turned up many times. The V and J genes are TRBV11-1 and TRBJ1-6, with 8 bases identical to TRBD1. The CDR3 consists of 18 residues. Germline V gene sequence: CDR1 SGHAT, CDR2 FQDESV (reference sequence). V shed 5 bases and J 10 bases; nucleotides not matched to a gene: 19. The CDR3 DNA is TGTGCCAGCAGCCGAGCCCGCATAGGACAGGGATTAACGTCACCCCTCCACTTT. It translates to CASSRARIGQGLTSPLHF.

The V call is TRBV30, the J call TRBJ1-5; possible D gene TRBD1, 5 bases. This CDR3 contains 13 residues. Looked up from germline, CDR1 is GTSNPN and CDR2 is SVGIG (reference sequence). V shed 1 base and J shed 1 base, with 5 bases lying between them. The DNA for the CDR3 is TGTGCCTGGAGTGGGGGGAGCAATCAGCCCCAGCATTTT. It encodes CAWSGGSNQPQHF.

The V gene is TRBV3-1, the J gene TRBJ2-5; no firm D call. This CDR3 is 14 amino acids long. V gave up 4 bases and J gave up 2 bases, with 11 bases separating them. Germline V gene data show CDR1 as LGHDT and CDR2 as YNNKEL (reference sequence). The CDR3 DNA sequence: TGTGCCAGCAGCCTATCTTTATATCAAGAGACCCAGTACTTC. It is translated as CASSLSLYQETQYF.

This clonotype was detected many times. The rearrangement joins TRBV29-1 to TRBJ2-7; no definite D call. The V end was cut by 0 bases, the J end by 6 bases, with 9 bases between. In germline, CDR1 is SQVTM, CDR2 ANQGSEA. The CDR3 covers 12 residues. CDR3 in DNA: TGCAGCGTTGAAGAGGAAGGGTCCGAGCAGTACTTC. It codes for CSVEEEGSEQYF.

This clonotype was seen at least ten times. The V and J genes are TRBV12-3 or TRBV12-4 and TRBJ2-7; 14 bases map to TRBD2. The CDR3 runs 15 residues. Losses at the gene ends were 6 bases for V and 6 bases for J; bases not matched to a gene: 7. CDR3 sequence (DNA): TGTGCCAGCAGCTCGACTAGCGGGAGGGCCTCCGAGCAGTACTTC. Residues: CASSSTSGRASEQYF.

The sample holds many counts of this clonotype. The V gene is TRBV28, the J gene TRBJ1-5, with 9 bases lining up with TRBD1. CDR3 length: 16 residues. From germline, CDR1 is MDHEN and CDR2 SYDVKM. Trimming at V came to 8 bases and at J to 7 bases, leaving 15 bases not matched to a gene. The CDR3 reads CASGSGTGFGRQPQHF. Here the CDR3 DNA reads TGTGCCAGCGGTTCTGGGACAGGGTTTGGTCGGCAGCCCCAGCATTTT.

This clonotype has ten or more counts. This chain joins TRBV12-3 or TRBV12-4 and TRBJ1-6; D is unclear. There are 13 residues in the CDR3. V was shortened by 5 bases and J by 11 bases, with 13 bases between the two germline ends. DNA of the CDR3: TGTGCCAGCAGTCGGGGATCCGTGGCACCCCTCCACTTT. Protein: CASSRGSVAPLHF.

The genes are TRBV12-5 and TRBJ1-1; possibly TRBD1 for D (5 bases). Trimming shortened V by 5 bases and J by 4 bases, and 8 bases separated the two germline ends. Germline CDR1 is LGHNT and CDR2 is FRNRAP. The CDR3 has 12 amino acids. CDR3 protein: CASGPRATEAFF. Here the CDR3 DNA reads TGTGCTAGTGGTCCCAGGGCCACTGAAGCTTTCTTT.

This clonotype was picked up a small number of times. CDR3 DNA: TGTGCCACCAGTGATTCTGGCGGTCCAAGGGCGATTCAGTACTTC. It specifies CATSDSGGPRAIQYF. The chain links TRBV24-1 to TRBJ2-4; D not resolved. The V end was cut by 2 bases, the J end by 10 bases, with 17 bases between. Germline CDR1 reads KGHDR; CDR2 reads SFDVKD. The CDR3 length is 15 residues.

The chain couples TRBV20-1 to TRBJ2-7; possible D gene TRBD2, 5 bases. From germline, CDR1 is DFQATT and CDR2 SNEGSKA (reference sequence). The CDR3 spans 12 residues. With 5 bases removed from V and 3 bases from J, the gap between germline ends came to 11 bases. CDR3 DNA sequence: TGCAGTGCTGACGAGGGCCTCTACGAGCAGTACTTC. It translates to CSADEGLYEQYF.

This clonotype was seen repeatedly, ten times or more. This sequence joins TRBV12-3 or TRBV12-4 and TRBJ2-7, with 7 nucleotides matching TRBD2. With V trimmed by 2 bases and J by 3 bases, 7 bases remained unmatched. This CDR3 has 15 residues. CDR3 sequence reads: CASSLPAGIYYEQYF. In DNA form, the CDR3 reads TGTGCCAGCAGTTTACCAGCGGGAATATACTACGAGCAGTACTTC.

This clonotype was counted at least ten times. V and J are TRBV13 and TRBJ2-7; no clear D. Trimming shortened V by 4 bases and J by 0 bases, and 4 bases separated the two germline ends. In germline, CDR1 is PRHDT, CDR2 FYEKMQ (reference sequence). CDR3 length equals 12 residues. The CDR3 is CASSSNSYEQYF. Written as DNA, the CDR3 is TGTGCCAGCAGCTCAAACTCCTACGAGCAGTACTTC.

At least ten counts were recorded for this clonotype. The CDR3 bases are TGCAGTGCTAGTTTTGGGACTAGCGGCCACATTCAGTACTTC. As protein: CSASFGTSGHIQYF. V gene TRBV20-1 combines with J gene TRBJ2-4; 11 bases are shared with TRBD2. The CDR3 extends over 14 amino acids. V dropped 3 bases and J dropped 8; count of bases not matched to a gene: 6. Germline V gene lookup returns CDR1 DFQATT and CDR2 SNEGSKA (reference sequence).

This clonotype showed up many times. The rearrangement links TRBV6-2 or TRBV6-3 to TRBJ2-1, with a tentative D call TRBD2 (6 bases). Trimming took 5 bases from V and 4 from J, leaving 12 bases between them. CDR3 length equals 14 residues. CDR1 and CDR2 (germline): MNHEY, SVGEGT. The CDR3 region is CASSPAGRYNEQFF. DNA for the CDR3: TGTGCCAGCAGTCCGGCGGGACGATACAATGAGCAGTTCTTC.

In this sample, this clonotype turned up many times. This chain uses TRBV12-3 or TRBV12-4 with TRBJ1-5; D is unresolved. Trimming took 6 bases from V and 4 from J, leaving 10 bases between them. This CDR3 spans 13 amino acids. The CDR3 loop reads CASRGPLNQPQHF. CDR3 in DNA: TGTGCCAGCAGGGGCCCCTTAAATCAGCCCCAGCATTTT.

This clonotype occurred many times. The V call is TRBV5-1, the J call TRBJ2-6; a weak D match, TRBD1 (5 bases). Germline CDR1 and CDR2: SGHRS and YFSETQ. This CDR3 is 14 amino acids long. V was trimmed by 4 bases and J by 3 bases, leaving 8 bases between them. CDR3 in amino acids: CASSTDIGANVLTF. As DNA, the CDR3 is TGCGCCAGCAGCACGGACATTGGGGCCAACGTCCTGACTTTC.

The chain combines TRBV20-1 with TRBJ2-7; 7 bases align to TRBD2. The CDR3 is 15 amino acids. V was clipped by 0 bases and J by 2 bases; unmatched bases: 7. Germline-derived CDR1 and CDR2 are DFQATT and SNEGSKA (reference sequence). DNA for the CDR3: TGCAGTGCTAGAGATCTACGCGGGAGCACCTACGAGCAGTACTTC. This translates into CSARDLRGSTYEQYF.

The V and J genes are TRBV7-9 and TRBJ2-1; possibly TRBD2 for D (6 bases). The CDR3 contains 15 residues. The germline V gene has CDR1 SEHNR and CDR2 FQNEAQ (reference sequence). The ends were cut back, 5 bases at V and 4 bases at J, with 15 bases in the middle. Here the CDR3 reads CASSRPLAKYNEQFF. CDR3 DNA: TGTGCCAGCAGCCGCCCCCTAGCGAAGTACAATGAGCAGTTCTTC.

The table lists this clonotype with a few counts. The chain joins TRBV7-2 to TRBJ1-3, with D perhaps TRBD1 (6 bases). This CDR3 region has 13 residues. CDR1 SGHTA and CDR2 FQGNSA come from the germline V gene. Trimming cost V 5 bases and J 2 bases, with 7 bases left between them. The CDR3 here is CASSRDTGNTIYF. The DNA of the CDR3 is TGTGCCAGCAGCCGGGACACTGGAAACACCATATATTTT.

This clonotype was picked up many times. The chain carries TRBV20-1 and TRBJ2-1; 12 positions agree with TRBD2. The CDR3 is 13 amino acids. The germline CDR1 and CDR2 sequences are DFQATT and SNEGSKA (reference sequence). The CDR3 coding sequence is TGCAGCGTGACTAGCGGGGGTTACAATGAGCAGTTCTTC. Encoded protein: CSVTSGGYNEQFF.